One and the same sample provided the 6 T cell receptor beta chains below, sequenced in a study of identical twins. MiXCR, run by TCRdb on the 5' RACE reads, gives a single entry per CDR3 protein. This table holds some 1,700,000 distinct CDR3 sequences, roughly a third found once. The sequenced sample consisted of cord blood. The receptors were gathered from a newborn girl in good health.

This chain connects TRBV27 to TRBJ2-5, with D perhaps TRBD2 (5 bases). The last part of the DNA fits TRBJ2-7 better; the J call may be wrong. This CDR3 comprises 13 residues. Germline V lookup: CDR1 MNHEY, CDR2 SMNVEV (reference sequence). The CDR3 DNA sequence: TGTGCCAGCAGTCCCGGGATGCTCTGCGAGCAGTACTTC. Amino acid sequence: CASSPGMLCEQYF.

The rearrangement joins TRBV27 to TRBJ2-5, with 7 bases aligning to TRBD2. V lost 4 bases, J lost 11 bases, and 16 bases stayed unmatched. The CDR3 loop spans 15 amino acids. Germline values: CDR1 MNHEY, CDR2 SMNVEV (reference sequence). CDR3: CASSSLAKTYNEQYF. The CDR3 DNA is TGTGCCAGCAGTTCACTAGCGAAAACTTACAATGAGCAGTACTTC.

The chain has TRBV20-1 and TRBJ2-5; tentatively, D is TRBD2 (6 bases). This CDR3 region has 15 residues. The ends were cut back, 1 base at V and 0 bases at J, with 12 bases in the middle. Germline V gives CDR1 DFQATT, CDR2 SNEGSKA (reference sequence). CDR3 loop: CSARGGGAHQETQYF. The CDR3 region has the DNA TGCAGTGCTAGAGGTGGCGGGGCACACCAAGAGACCCAGTACTTC.

The chain joins TRBV20-1 to TRBJ2-3; D could derive from TRBD1 or TRBD2 (6 bases each). V lost 2 bases to trimming and J lost 5 bases, with 11 bases between them. The germline gives CDR1 DFQATT, CDR2 SNEGSKA (reference sequence). This CDR3 has 13 amino acids. The CDR3 DNA is TGCAGTGCTAGATTACAGGGAGGAGATACGCAGTATTTT. Encoded protein: CSARLQGGDTQYF.

The chain couples TRBV20-1 to TRBJ1-2; possibly TRBD1 for D (5 bases). The length of the CDR3 is 15 residues. Trimming left V 0 bases short and J 0 bases short, with 11 bases between. CDR1 is DFQATT and CDR2 is SNEGSKA in the germline V gene (reference sequence). CDR3 protein: CSARDLGGANYGYTF. The CDR3 DNA reads TGCAGTGCTAGAGATCTCGGGGGAGCTAACTATGGCTACACCTTC.

The chain recombines TRBV24-1 with TRBJ2-7, with a tentative D call TRBD1 (6 bases). CDR1 is KGHDR, CDR2 SFDVKD, per germline. V lost 4 bases and J 3 bases, leaving 15 bases between the germline ends. This CDR3 spans 15 amino acids. CDR3 sequence (DNA): TGTGCCACCAGTGACCCGAGGCAGGGGAGCTACGAGCAGTACTTC. This gives the protein CATSDPRQGSYEQYF.